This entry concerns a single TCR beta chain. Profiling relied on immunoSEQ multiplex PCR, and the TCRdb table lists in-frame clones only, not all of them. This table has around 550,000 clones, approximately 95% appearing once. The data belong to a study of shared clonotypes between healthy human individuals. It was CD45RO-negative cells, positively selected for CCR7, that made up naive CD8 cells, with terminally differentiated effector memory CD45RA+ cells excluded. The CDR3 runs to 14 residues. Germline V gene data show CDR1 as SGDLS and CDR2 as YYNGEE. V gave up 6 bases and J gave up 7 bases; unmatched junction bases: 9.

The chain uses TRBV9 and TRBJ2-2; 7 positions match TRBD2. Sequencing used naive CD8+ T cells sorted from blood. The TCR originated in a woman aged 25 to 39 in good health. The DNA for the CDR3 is TGTGCCAGCACCCCTTGGGGGGAGGGCGGGGAGCTGTTTTTT. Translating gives CASTPWGEGGELFF.